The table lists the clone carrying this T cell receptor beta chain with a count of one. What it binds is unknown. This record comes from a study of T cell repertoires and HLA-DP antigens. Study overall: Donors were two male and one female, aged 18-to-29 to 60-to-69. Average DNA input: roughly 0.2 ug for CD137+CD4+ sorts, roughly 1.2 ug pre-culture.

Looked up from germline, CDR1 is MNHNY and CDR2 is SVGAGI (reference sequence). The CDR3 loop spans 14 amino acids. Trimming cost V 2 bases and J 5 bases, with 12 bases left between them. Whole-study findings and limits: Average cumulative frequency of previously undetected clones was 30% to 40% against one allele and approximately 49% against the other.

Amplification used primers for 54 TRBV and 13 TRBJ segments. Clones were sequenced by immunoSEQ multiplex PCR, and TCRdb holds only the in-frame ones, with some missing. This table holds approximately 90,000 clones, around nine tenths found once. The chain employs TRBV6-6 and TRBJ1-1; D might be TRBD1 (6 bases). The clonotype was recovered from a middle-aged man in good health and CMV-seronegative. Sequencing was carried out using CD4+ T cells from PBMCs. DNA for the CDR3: TGTGCCAGCAGTTACGATCCGGGGGCTACTGAAGCTTTCTTT. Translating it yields CASSYDPGATEAFF.